This TCR beta chain was sequenced in a study of T cells after yellow fever vaccination. Study-level findings and limits: A small proportion of clonotypes was detected in both the CD4 and CD8 compartments.

TCRdb fed the 5' RACE reads into MiXCR, producing one record per CDR3 protein. The data show around 320,000 distinct CDR3 sequences, approximately 10% seen once. V was shortened by 6 bases and J by 6 bases, with 3 bases between the two germline ends. CDR3 length: 10 amino acids. For this clonotype: What it binds is unknown.

Material: CD4+ T cells sorted from PBMCs, obtained 5 days after the yellow fever booster vaccination. V gene TRBV12-3 or TRBV12-4 combines with J gene TRBJ1-3; no clear D. The TCR sequence derives from a man in his late teens or twenties who received the YFV17D yellow fever vaccine. As DNA, the CDR3 is TGTGCCAGCAGGCAAAACACCATATATTTT. Its protein is CASRQNTIYF.